Listed below are T cell receptor beta chains from one sample, sequenced in a study of PD-L1 blockade in urothelial cancer. Profiling relied on immunoSEQ multiplex PCR, and the TCRdb table lists in-frame clones only, not all of them. The sample lists about 130,000 clones, approximately 88% seen once, with 3.2% in the top ten. The specimen was PBMCs, collected around atezolizumab (anti-PD-L1) treatment. These TCRs come from a man in his fifties with urothelial cancer. Both conserved end residues are trimmed from each CDR3. A D gene is named only where the DNA matches it firmly. Clone size is stated in some rows and not others, as once, few, many or a class when expanded.

j_call	d_call	clone_size	v_call	cdr3_aa
TRBJ2-1	TRBD2	once	TRBV18	ASSPPGGAYNEQF
TRBJ1-4	-	-	TRBV5-1	ASSWGGRANEKLF
TRBJ1-1	-	-	TRBV7-9	ASSLAGGWGAF
TRBJ1-1	-	-	TRBV30	AWSIPGVNTEAF
TRBJ2-1	TRBD2	-	TRBV27	ASSQPDRTSGYNEQF
TRBJ2-7	TRBD2	-	TRBV7-8	ASSLRDSGGEQY
TRBJ2-5	TRBD2	few	TRBV27	ASRGLAASGKTQY
TRBJ1-2	-	once	TRBV28	ASRLTAVNYGYT
TRBJ1-1	-	-	TRBV19	ATHNRGNTEAF
TRBJ1-3	TRBD1	-	TRBV5-1	ASSTTGASIGNTIY
TRBJ2-5	-	-	TRBV13	ASSLTGQKETQY
TRBJ2-3	-	-	TRBV30	AWSLRVDTQY
TRBJ1-2	TRBD1	-	TRBV19	ASSWGQGGYT
TRBJ2-7	-	-	TRBV6-5	ASMVAGVGEQY
TRBJ1-3	-	-	TRBV30	AWKRVLGNTIY
TRBJ2-7	TRBD2	-	TRBV2	ASRRTSGRLYEQY